This T cell receptor (beta chain) was identified in a study of blood T cell repertoires in COVID-19 (dated by TCRdb to 2020 to 2022). Background on the whole study: Collaborator samples came from the United States, Italy and Spain and covered acute and convalescent phases of COVID-19. The samples were drawn from the first 160 participants of the ongoing ImmuneRACE study and from 1,254 subjects provided by 6 global collaborators. The material from the prospective study consisted of cDNA or gDNA derived from T cells, B-cell-depleted T cells, or PBMCs. Where HLA class I and class II types were available, the types were taken from metadata supplied by the sample provider, not from assay-based typing. A de-identified subject ID, COVID-19 status, age in years and sex were almost always included in the sample metadata. Subjects who had been exposed to COVID-19, were actively infected with it, or had recovered from it provided the deeply sampled blood TCRbeta repertoires that made up the dataset. The repertoires were released in a freely available public database meant as a resource for research on the immune response to SARS-CoV-2.

The immunoSEQ Assay, a bias-controlled multiplex PCR, was used to amplify TCRbeta CDR3 regions from genomic DNA. The paper's data handling went like this. Nucleated cell counts per sample were estimated from amplification of reference gene primers within the assay. Sequence reads were collapsed and filtered to measure the absolute abundance of every unique TCRbeta CDR3 rearrangement. For each sample, productive Simpson clonality was calculated as the square root of Simpson's diversity index over productive rearrangements. In TCRdb, the immuneACCESS table is reduced to in-frame sequences with V and J assigned. These tables do not hold every clone; where another copy was compared, an unresolved V gene accounts for under half, and the others remain unexplained. The DNA gave D and trimming, while V, J and clone size come from that table. This sample is represented by under 100,000 clones; approximately 91% of them were singletons. The ten largest clonotypes hold about 5.5% of the sample.

Beyond this particular receptor, the publication reports: How much clinical and demographic metadata was included differed by source and by participant, and the metadata was provided uncurated.

Comments on this clone: Its antigen is currently not known. Nothing much larger sits one base from this clone, and base qualities are not available.

At one collaborating source in Seattle, patients were enrolled during active infection and were followed longitudinally through the course of disease. Collaborating institutions collected whole blood in K2EDTA tubes following their own protocols. For TCRbeta analysis, collaborators shipped samples in one of three forms: frozen whole blood, isolated PBMCs, or DNA extracted from either of those sample types. Including cysteine and phenylalanine, the CDR3 has 18 amino acids. Of the read, only the CDR3 DNA is kept; its 54 bases are in frame from base 1. From a lookup of the germline V gene, CDR1 and CDR2 are KGHSH and LQKENI. Unmatched junction bases come to 11, with V trimmed by 0 bases and J by 3 bases.

The chain couples TRBV18 to TRBJ2-1; 7 bases in between match TRBD2. The sequence came from a man aged 55-75 years with COVID-19, enrolled during active disease. The specimen sequenced was peripheral blood. The nucleotide sequence reads as follows: TGTGCCAGCTCACCACCGATTTCTGCGGGAGACATCTACAATGAGCAGTTCTTC. It is translated as CASSPPISAGDIYNEQFF.